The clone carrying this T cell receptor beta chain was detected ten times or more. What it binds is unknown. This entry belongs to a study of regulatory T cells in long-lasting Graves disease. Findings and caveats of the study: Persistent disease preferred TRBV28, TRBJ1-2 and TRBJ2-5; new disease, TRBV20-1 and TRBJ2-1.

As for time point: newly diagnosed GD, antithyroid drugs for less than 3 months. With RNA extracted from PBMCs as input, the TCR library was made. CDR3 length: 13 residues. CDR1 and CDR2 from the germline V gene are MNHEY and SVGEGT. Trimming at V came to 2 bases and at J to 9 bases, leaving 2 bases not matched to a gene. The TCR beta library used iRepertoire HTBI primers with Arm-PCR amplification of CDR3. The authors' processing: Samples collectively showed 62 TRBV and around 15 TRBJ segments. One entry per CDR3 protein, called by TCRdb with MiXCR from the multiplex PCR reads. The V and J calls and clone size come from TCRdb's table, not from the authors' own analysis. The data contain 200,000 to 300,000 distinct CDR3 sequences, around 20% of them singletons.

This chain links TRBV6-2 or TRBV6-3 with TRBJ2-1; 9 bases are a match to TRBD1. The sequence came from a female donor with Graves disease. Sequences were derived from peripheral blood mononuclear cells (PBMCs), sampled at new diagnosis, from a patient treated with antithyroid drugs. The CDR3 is CASSYPDRGEQFF. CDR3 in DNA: TGTGCCAGCAGTTACCCGGACAGGGGTGAGCAGTTCTTC.